The 17 T cell receptor beta chains reported below all come from one sample, sequenced in a study of blood T cell repertoires in COVID-19. The table came from immunoSEQ multiplex PCR; TCRdb's copy has only in-frame clones and leaves some out. Altogether roughly 150,000 clones are present, 70% to 85% being singletons, with the ten largest covering 7.2%. The sequencing sample was made of peripheral blood. These receptor sequences come from a woman between 45 and 65 years old in a cohort sampled during active or convalescent COVID-19.

This chain links TRBV4-2 with TRBJ1-1; D is possibly TRBD1 (5 bases). V was pared by 3 bases and J by 2 bases, with 16 bases between. This CDR3 contains 16 residues. Germline V gene lookup returns CDR1 LGHNA and CDR2 YNFKEQ. Written as DNA, the CDR3 is TGTGCCAGCAGCCAGGGATACGGGGGGAGAAACACTGAAGCTTTCTTT. Translation gives CASSQGYGGRNTEAFF.

This chain joins TRBV3-1 (or the pseudogene TRBV3-2) and TRBJ1-3; TRBD1 agrees at 10 bases. From germline, CDR1 is LGHDT and CDR2 YNNKEL (reference sequence). This CDR3 spans 18 amino acids. J was trimmed by 2 bases and V by 3 bases; bases with no gene match: 10. The CDR3 region has the DNA TGTGCCAGCAGCCAGGGACAGCCGGGACAGGGGACTGGAAACACCATATATTTT. It encodes CASSQGQPGQGTGNTIYF.

The chain carries TRBV7-9 and TRBJ1-5; a possible D gene is TRBD1 (6 bases). The CDR3 consists of 13 residues. The V gene lost 5 bases and the J gene lost 6 bases, with 11 bases spanning the gap. Per the germline V gene, CDR1 is SEHNR and CDR2 is FQNEAQ (reference sequence). DNA for the CDR3: TGTGCCAGCAGCCCACAGGGCGGTCAGCCCCAGCATTTT. Translated, it gives CASSPQGGQPQHF.

The gene calls are TRBV10-2 and TRBJ1-1, with 7 bases lining up with TRBD1. With V trimmed by 4 bases and J by 4 bases, 3 bases remained unmatched. The CDR3 loop spans 13 amino acids. Germline CDR1 is WSHSY and CDR2 is SAAADI. DNA of the CDR3: TGCGCCAGCAGTGGGCAGGGGGGCACTGAAGCTTTCTTT. As protein: CASSGQGGTEAFF.

V is TRBV18 and J is TRBJ1-2; no clear D. CDR1 KGHSH and CDR2 LQKENI come from the germline V gene. V was shortened by 2 bases and J by 2 bases, with 9 bases between the two germline ends. The CDR3 length is 14 residues. CDR3 loop: CASSPERVNYGYTF. As DNA, the CDR3 is TGTGCCAGCTCACCAGAGAGGGTGAACTATGGCTACACCTTC.

V usage is TRBV19 and J usage is TRBJ1-1, with D tentatively TRBD1 (6 bases). Germline V lookup: CDR1 LNHDA, CDR2 SQIVND (reference sequence). The CDR3 is 13 residues long. V lost 8 bases and J 4 bases, leaving 14 bases between the germline ends. CDR3 sequence reads: CASSWGPGTEAFF. The CDR3, as DNA: TGTGCCAGTTCTTGGGGGCCGGGCACTGAAGCTTTCTTT.

This chain joins TRBV12-3 or TRBV12-4 and TRBJ2-3; 10 bases map to TRBD2. With 5 bases clipped from V and 4 bases from J, the junction kept 0 bases outside the gene matches. The CDR3 runs 13 residues. CDR3 amino acids: CASSTSGADTQYF. CDR3 nucleotides: TGTGCCAGCAGTACTAGCGGGGCAGATACGCAGTATTTT.

The chain employs TRBV2 and TRBJ1-2, with D uncertain. The CDR3 sequence is 15 residues long. Deletions cut 4 bases from V and 0 bases from J, with 12 bases between. CDR1 is SNHLY, CDR2 FYNNEI, per germline. The CDR3 loop reads CASSVEGSANYGYTF. The CDR3 DNA sequence: TGTGCCAGCAGTGTGGAGGGATCGGCTAACTATGGCTACACCTTC.

The rearrangement links TRBV30 to TRBJ2-4; D gene ambiguous. CDR1 is GTSNPN, CDR2 SVGIG, per germline (reference sequence). The CDR3 runs 15 residues. V lost 4 bases to trimming and J lost 1 base, with 14 bases between them. CDR3 sequence: CAWTTLGRAKNIQYF. As DNA, the CDR3 is TGTGCCTGGACGACCCTAGGCCGGGCCAAAAACATTCAGTACTTC.

The J gene is TRBJ1-5, the V gene TRBV2, with a possible D match to TRBD1 (6 bases). Germline V CDR1 and CDR2: SNHLY, FYNNEI. The CDR3 covers 14 residues. V lost 2 bases and J 6 bases, leaving 11 bases between the germline ends. The CDR3: CASSEWVGAQPQHF. The CDR3 nucleotides read TGTGCCAGCAGTGAATGGGTGGGGGCTCAGCCCCAGCATTTT.

The rearrangement uses TRBV7-3 and TRBJ1-2; a weak D match, TRBD1 (5 bases). Per the germline V gene, CDR1 is SGHTA and CDR2 is FQGTGA. This CDR3 comprises 14 residues. The V and J ends lost 2 bases and 2 bases respectively, with 9 bases between them. Written as DNA, the CDR3 is TGTGCCAGCAGCTTACCGGACACAAACTATGGCTACACCTTC. Protein: CASSLPDTNYGYTF. Together with reference TRBV7-3 and TRBJ1-2, the CDR3 gives the full variable domain: GAGVSQTPSNKVTEKGKYVELRCDPISGHTALYWYRQSLGQGPEFLIYFQGTGAADDSGLPNDRFFAVRPEGSVSTLKIQRTERGDSAVYLCASSLPDTNYGYTFGSGTRLTVV.

CDR3 nucleotides: TGTGCCAGCAGCTCCCCAGGCGGGGGCAATGAGCAGTTCTTC. Translated, it gives CASSSPGGGNEQFF. The chain couples TRBV7-9 to TRBJ2-1; 7 positions agree with TRBD2. The CDR3 extends over 14 amino acids. V lost 4 bases and J lost 6; bases outside the gene matches: 6. Germline CDR1 and CDR2: SEHNR and FQNEAQ (reference sequence).

The gene calls are TRBV7-5 and TRBJ2-3; the table's D call of TRBD2 was not tested on the DNA. TRBV7-5 is a recognized pseudogene. The CDR3 has 21 residues. The CDR3, as DNA: TGTGCCAGAAGCTTCTGGCCGGGACTAGCGGGGGTACGCAATAGCACAGATACGCAGTATTTT. Protein: CARSFWPGLAGVRNSTDTQYF.

V is TRBV6-6 and J is TRBJ2-1, with TRBD1 identical over 7 bases. The V gene end was trimmed by 9 bases and the J gene end by 5 bases; junction bases not matched to a gene: 7. The CDR3 length is 13 residues. The V gene's germline CDR1 is MNHNY and CDR2 SVGAGI (reference sequence). CDR3: CASEMGQNNEQFF. The CDR3 DNA is TGTGCCAGTGAGATGGGACAGAACAATGAGCAGTTCTTC.

The gene calls are TRBV2 and TRBJ1-1; the match to TRBD1 covers 7 bases. V trimming: 2 bases; J trimming: 5 bases; junction bases outside the gene matches: 2. Germline V gene lookup returns CDR1 SNHLY and CDR2 FYNNEI. This CDR3 comprises 13 residues. In nucleotides, the CDR3 is TGTGCCAGCAGTGAACAGGGACAGACTGAAGCTTTCTTT. Translating gives CASSEQGQTEAFF.

The chain is built from TRBV7-9 and TRBJ1-5, with D possibly TRBD1 on 6 matching bases. V was shortened by 2 bases and J by 14 bases, with 13 bases between the two germline ends. Per germline, CDR1 SEHNR and CDR2 FQNEAQ (reference sequence). The CDR3 contains 12 residues. The CDR3 sequence is CASSLNDRPEHF. The CDR3 DNA reads TGTGCCAGCAGCTTAAACGACAGGCCGGAGCATTTT.

The genes are TRBV2 and TRBJ2-7; 8 bases are a match to TRBD2. CDR3 size: 13 residues. V lost 8 bases to trimming and J lost 4 bases; unmatched junction nucleotides: 7. Germline V gene sequence: CDR1 SNHLY, CDR2 FYNNEI. The CDR3 region is CASSTSVVYEQYF. The DNA for the CDR3 is TGTGCCAGCTCGACTAGCGTCGTGTACGAGCAGTACTTC.